Shown below are 12 T cell receptor beta chains from a single sample sequenced in a study of blood T cell repertoires in COVID-19. Clones were read by immunoSEQ multiplex PCR, and TCRdb kept only the in-frame ones, dropping some. The table lists tens of thousands of clones, about 91% of them singletons, with 10% to 15% in the top ten. The sequenced material came from peripheral blood. These receptors were taken from a man aged 70-80 years with active or convalescent COVID-19.

V gene TRBV7-9 combines with J gene TRBJ2-2, with D possibly being TRBD1 (5 bases). Between the trimmed V and J ends, which lost 3 bases and 4 bases, there was a span of 6 bases. The germline V gene has CDR1 SEHNR and CDR2 FQNEAQ (reference sequence). The CDR3 consists of 13 residues. The CDR3 bases are TGTGCCAGCAGCTTCAGGGTCACCGGGGAGCTGTTTTTT. Its protein is CASSFRVTGELFF.

The chain carries TRBV24-1 and TRBJ2-1; TRBD1 matches 7 bases. This CDR3 comprises 16 residues. CDR1 is KGHDR and CDR2 is SFDVKD in the germline V gene. Trimming removed 5 bases from V and 0 bases from J; junction bases left unmatched: 6. The CDR3 spells CATSVGQANSYNEQFF. The CDR3 DNA sequence: TGTGCCACCAGTGTCGGACAGGCGAACTCCTACAATGAGCAGTTCTTC.

The chain joins TRBV5-4 to TRBJ2-7, with 9 bases identical to TRBD1. Trimming removed 0 bases from V and 6 bases from J; junction bases left unmatched: 4. Germline lookup yields CDR1 SGHNT and CDR2 YYREEE (reference sequence). This CDR3 contains 14 residues. The CDR3 DNA reads TGTGCCAGCAGCTTGGAACAGGGGGCGAGCGAGCAGTACTTC. This sequence encodes CASSLEQGASEQYF.

CDR3 residues: CASSNNRGHSPLHF. The DNA for the CDR3 is TGTGCCAGCAGCAACAACAGGGGGCATTCACCCCTCCACTTT. The chain has TRBV7-2 and TRBJ1-6, with 9 bases aligning to TRBD1. J lost 8 bases, V lost 5 bases, and 4 bases had no gene match. The CDR3 loop spans 14 amino acids. The V gene's germline CDR1 is SGHTA and CDR2 FQGNSA.

The chain joins TRBV19 to TRBJ1-1; TRBD1 matches 7 bases. The CDR3 spans 14 residues. V lost 5 bases and J lost 5; bases outside the gene matches: 8. The V gene's germline CDR1 is LNHDA and CDR2 SQIVND (reference sequence). The CDR3 region has the DNA TGTGCCAGTAGTCTACAGGGGTACGGGACTGAAGCTTTCTTT. Residues: CASSLQGYGTEAFF.

The V call is TRBV14, the J call TRBJ1-6, with unresolved D. Trimming took 0 bases from V and 19 from J, leaving 13 bases between them. The CDR3 totals 12 residues. CDR1 is SGHDN, CDR2 FVKESK, per germline. This chain's CDR3 is CASSQDREPPHF. CDR3 DNA sequence: TGTGCCAGCAGCCAAGATCGGGAGCCCCCGCACTTT.

V gene TRBV30 combines with J gene TRBJ1-5; TRBD1 matches at 10 bases. V lost 5 bases and J lost 5; bases outside the gene matches: 6. The CDR3 loop spans 14 amino acids. CDR1 and CDR2 (germline): GTSNPN, SVGIG (reference sequence). CDR3 DNA: TGTGCCTGGGACGACAGGGGGCTCGATCAGCCCCAGCATTTT. Amino acid sequence: CAWDDRGLDQPQHF. Full variable domain (outside the CDR3, taken from reference TRBV30 and TRBJ1-5): SQTIHQWPATLVQPVGSPLSLECTVEGTSNPNLYWYRQAAGRGLQLLFYSVGIGQISSEVPQNLSASRPQDRQFILSSKKLLLSDSGFYLCAWDDRGLDQPQHFGDGTRLSIL.

The chain is built from TRBV10-3 and TRBJ1-2; 8 bases line up with TRBD1. The CDR3 is made up of 15 amino acids. Looked up from germline, CDR1 is ENHRY and CDR2 is SYGVKD. Losses at the gene ends were 4 bases for V and 8 bases for J; bases not matched to a gene: 12. The CDR3 DNA reads as TGTGCCATCAGTGCCACGACCCAGGGGGCGGGCGGCTACACCTTC. This gives the protein CAISATTQGAGGYTF.

The chain links TRBV29-1 to TRBJ1-2; TRBD1 might be the D (6 bases). Germline values: CDR1 SQVTM, CDR2 ANQGSEA. The CDR3 is made up of 13 amino acids. V was clipped by 0 bases and J by 3 bases, with 8 bases between them. CDR3 sequence (DNA): TGCAGCGTTGAAGACAGGGGCGACTATGGCTACACCTTC. This encodes CSVEDRGDYGYTF. The full variable domain, completed using reference TRBV29-1 and TRBJ1-2, is SAVISQKPSRDICQRGTSLTIQCQVDSQVTMMFWYRQQPGQSLTLIATANQGSEATYESGFVIDKFPISRPNLTFSTLTVSNMSPEDSSIYLCSVEDRGDYGYTFGSGTRLTVV.

The V call is TRBV3-1 (or the pseudogene TRBV3-2), the J call TRBJ1-2, with a tentative D call TRBD1 (6 bases). CDR1 is LGHDT and CDR2 is YNNKEL in the germline V gene (reference sequence). The CDR3 consists of 13 residues. The V and J ends lost 1 base and 5 bases respectively, with 8 bases between them. CDR3 DNA sequence: TGTGCCAGCAGCCAAGGACAGGTTTATGGCTACACCTTC. It specifies CASSQGQVYGYTF.

The chain couples TRBV6-6 to TRBJ1-5; possible D gene TRBD1, 5 bases. This CDR3 is built from 18 residues. Trimming shortened V by 5 bases and J by 0 bases, and 20 bases separated the two germline ends. Germline V gene sequence: CDR1 MNHNY, CDR2 SVGAGI (reference sequence). The CDR3 loop is CASSQNDRFMYSNQPQHF. The DNA of the CDR3 is TGTGCCAGCAGTCAGAACGACAGATTCATGTATAGCAATCAGCCCCAGCATTTT.

The genes are TRBV9 and TRBJ2-1; D is unresolved. CDR1 and CDR2 from the germline V gene are SGDLS and YYNGEE. The CDR3 runs to 14 residues. Trimming took off 0 bases at V and 0 bases at J, with 4 bases between the two ends. For the CDR3, the DNA is TGTGCCAGCAGCGTAGCTAGCTCCTACAATGAGCAGTTCTTC. Translation gives CASSVASSYNEQFF.